The clone carrying this T cell receptor beta chain was seen more than once but under ten times. TCRdb redid the calling of the RT-PCR reads with MiXCR, one entry per CDR3 protein. This table holds about 480,000 distinct CDR3 sequences, 10% to 15% found once. This record belongs to a study of response to subunit inactivated influenza vaccine. Per germline, CDR1 MNHNS and CDR2 SASEGT. The V gene end was trimmed by 5 bases and the J gene end by 0 bases; junction bases not matched to a gene: 7. This CDR3 region has 15 residues. V gene TRBV6-1 combines with J gene TRBJ2-7; TRBD2 aligns across 7 bases. The TCR sequence derives from a man between 50 and 59 years old who received an inactivated influenza vaccine. The starting material was PBMCs from blood, obtained 35 to 45 days after vaccination. CDR3 amino acids: CASSPNLADSYEQYF. CDR3 coding DNA: TGTGCCAGCAGTCCTAACCTAGCGGACTCCTACGAGCAGTACTTC.